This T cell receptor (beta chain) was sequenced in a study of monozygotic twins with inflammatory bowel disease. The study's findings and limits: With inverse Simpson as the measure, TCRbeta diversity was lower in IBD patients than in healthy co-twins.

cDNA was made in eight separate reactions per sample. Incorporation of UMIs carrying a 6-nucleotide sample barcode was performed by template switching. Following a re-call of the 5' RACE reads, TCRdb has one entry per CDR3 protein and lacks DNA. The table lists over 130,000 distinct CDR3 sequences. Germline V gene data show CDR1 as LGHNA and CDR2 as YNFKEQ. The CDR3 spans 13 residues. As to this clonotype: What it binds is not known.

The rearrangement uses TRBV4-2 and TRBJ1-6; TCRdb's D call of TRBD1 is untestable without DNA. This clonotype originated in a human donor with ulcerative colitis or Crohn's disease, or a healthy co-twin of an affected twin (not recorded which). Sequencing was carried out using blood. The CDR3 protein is CASTPWGFSPLHF.